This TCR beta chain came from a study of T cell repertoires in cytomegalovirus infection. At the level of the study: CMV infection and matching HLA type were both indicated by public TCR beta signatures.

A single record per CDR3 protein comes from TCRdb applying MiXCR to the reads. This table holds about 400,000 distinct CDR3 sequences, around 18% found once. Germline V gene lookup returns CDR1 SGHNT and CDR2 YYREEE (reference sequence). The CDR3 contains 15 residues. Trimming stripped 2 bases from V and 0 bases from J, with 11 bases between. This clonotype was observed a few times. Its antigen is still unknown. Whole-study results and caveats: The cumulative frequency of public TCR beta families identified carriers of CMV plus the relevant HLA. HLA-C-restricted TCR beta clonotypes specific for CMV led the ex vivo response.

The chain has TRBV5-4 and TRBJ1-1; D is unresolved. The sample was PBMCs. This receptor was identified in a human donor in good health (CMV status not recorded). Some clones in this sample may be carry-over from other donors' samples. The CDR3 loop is CASSFRGSMNTEAFF. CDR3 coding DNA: TGTGCCAGCAGCTTCCGGGGATCCATGAACACTGAAGCTTTCTTT.